These 7 T cell receptor beta chains came from one sample sequenced in a study of blood T cell repertoires in COVID-19. Profiling relied on immunoSEQ multiplex PCR, and the TCRdb table lists in-frame clones only, not all of them. Of approximately 470,000 clones in the sample, around 90% are singletons; the top ten hold around 0.64%. The specimen sequenced was PBMCs or T cells enriched from blood (not recorded which). The receptors were sampled from a woman aged 18 to 35 who had recovered from COVID-19.

The rearrangement joins TRBV3-1 (or the pseudogene TRBV3-2) to TRBJ1-6; 8 bases match TRBD1. This CDR3 spans 14 amino acids. Germline V gives CDR1 LGHDT, CDR2 YNNKEL (reference sequence). V shed 4 bases and J 10 bases; nucleotides not matched to a gene: 6. In DNA, the CDR3 is TGTGCCAGCAGCCCCCAGGGGGCTAGATCACCCCTCCACTTT. It is translated as CASSPQGARSPLHF.

The chain uses TRBV6-1 and TRBJ1-5; weak D call: TRBD1 (6 bases). Germline values: CDR1 MNHNS, CDR2 SASEGT. The CDR3 is made up of 13 amino acids. Deletions cut 3 bases from V and 9 bases from J, with 12 bases between. In nucleotides, the CDR3 is TGTGCCAGCAGTGAGAGGACAGCCGCGCCCCAGCATTTT. It is translated as CASSERTAAPQHF.

This chain uses TRBV7-9 with TRBJ2-1, with 7 bases matching TRBD2. The germline CDR1 and CDR2 sequences are SEHNR and FQNEAQ (reference sequence). The length of the CDR3 is 11 residues. V was clipped by 5 bases and J by 13 bases; unmatched bases: 5. This chain's CDR3 is CASSPGLGQFF. The CDR3 bases are TGTGCCAGCAGCCCCGGACTAGGACAGTTCTTC.

The genes are TRBV30 and TRBJ1-1, with a tentative D call TRBD1 (6 bases). Deletions cut 8 bases from V and 4 bases from J, with 20 bases between. Germline lookup yields CDR1 GTSNPN and CDR2 SVGIG (reference sequence). This CDR3 comprises 14 residues. CDR3 bases: TGTGCCGTCCAGGGGCTACGGGTAGGCACTGAAGCTTTCTTT. Translated: CAVQGLRVGTEAFF.

V is TRBV15 and J is TRBJ1-5; the D gene is possibly TRBD1 (5 bases). The CDR3 spans 15 residues. Germline lookup yields CDR1 LNHNV and CDR2 YYDKDF (reference sequence). The V and J ends lost 4 bases and 0 bases respectively, with 10 bases between them. The chain's CDR3 is CATSTSGDSNQPQHF. As DNA, the CDR3 is TGTGCCACCAGCACATCGGGGGATAGCAATCAGCCCCAGCATTTT.

The table lists this clone with a count of one. The chain has TRBV3-1 (or the pseudogene TRBV3-2) and TRBJ2-7, with 7 bases fitting TRBD1. Germline V gene data show CDR1 as LGHDT and CDR2 as YNNKEL (reference sequence). This CDR3 has 14 residues. The V gene end was trimmed by 4 bases and the J gene end by 3 bases; junction bases not matched to a gene: 6. The CDR3 region has the DNA TGTGCCAGCAGCCGCTATGACAGGGTCTACGAGCAGTACTTC. As protein: CASSRYDRVYEQYF.

This chain connects TRBV3-1 (or the pseudogene TRBV3-2) to TRBJ1-1, with D unclear. V dropped 4 bases and J dropped 4 bases, with 19 bases sitting between them. The germline V gene encodes CDR1 LGHDT and CDR2 YNNKEL (reference sequence). CDR3 length: 16 residues. Here the CDR3 reads CASSLLSGGMGTEAFF. In DNA, the CDR3 is TGTGCCAGCAGCCTCCTAAGCGGAGGGATGGGCACTGAAGCTTTCTTT.